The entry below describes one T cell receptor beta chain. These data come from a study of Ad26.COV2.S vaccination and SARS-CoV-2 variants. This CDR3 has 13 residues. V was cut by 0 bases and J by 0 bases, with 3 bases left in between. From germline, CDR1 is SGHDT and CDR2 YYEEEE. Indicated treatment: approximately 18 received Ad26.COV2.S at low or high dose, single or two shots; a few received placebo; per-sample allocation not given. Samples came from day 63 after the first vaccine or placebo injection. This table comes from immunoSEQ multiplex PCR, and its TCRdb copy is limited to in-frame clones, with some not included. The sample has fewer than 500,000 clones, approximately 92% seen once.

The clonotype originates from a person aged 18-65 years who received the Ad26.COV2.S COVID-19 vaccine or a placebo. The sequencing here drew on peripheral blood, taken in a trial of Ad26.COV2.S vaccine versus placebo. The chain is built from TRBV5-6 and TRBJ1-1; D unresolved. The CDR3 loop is CASSLVLNTEAFF. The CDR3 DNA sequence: TGTGCCAGCAGCTTGGTCTTGAACACTGAAGCTTTCTTT. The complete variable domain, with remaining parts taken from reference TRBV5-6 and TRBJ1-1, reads DAGVTQSPTHLIKTRGQQVTLRCSPKSGHDTVSWYQQALGQGPQFIFQYYEEEERQRGNFPDRFSGHQFPNYSSELNVNALLLGDSALYLCASSLVLNTEAFFGQGTRLTVV.